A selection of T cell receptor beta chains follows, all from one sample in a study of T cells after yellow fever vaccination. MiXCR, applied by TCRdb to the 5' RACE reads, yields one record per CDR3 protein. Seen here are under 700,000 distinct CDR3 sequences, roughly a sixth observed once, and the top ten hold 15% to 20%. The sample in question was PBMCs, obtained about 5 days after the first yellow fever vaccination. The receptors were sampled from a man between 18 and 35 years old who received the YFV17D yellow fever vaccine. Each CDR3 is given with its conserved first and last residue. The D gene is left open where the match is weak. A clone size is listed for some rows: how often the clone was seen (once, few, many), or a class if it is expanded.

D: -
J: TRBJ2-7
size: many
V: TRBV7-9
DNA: TGTGCCAGCAGCTTAGATCTCAACGAGCAGTACTTC
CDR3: CASSLDLNEQYF

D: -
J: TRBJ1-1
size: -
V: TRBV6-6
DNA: TGTGCCAGCATCTACGGACAGTCGGCTGAAGCTTTCTTT
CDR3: CASIYGQSAEAFF

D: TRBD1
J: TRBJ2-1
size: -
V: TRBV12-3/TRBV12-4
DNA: TGTGCCAGCAGTCCCCTTGGACAGGGATGGGATGAGCAGTTCTTC
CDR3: CASSPLGQGWDEQFF

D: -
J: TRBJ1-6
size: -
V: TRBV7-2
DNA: TGTGCCAGCAGCCACCTGCGGGGTAGGCTCCACTTT
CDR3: CASSHLRGRLHF

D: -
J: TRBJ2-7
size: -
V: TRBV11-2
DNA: TGTGCCAGCAGCCCCAGCGGGACAATGACCTACGAGCAGTACTTC
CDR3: CASSPSGTMTYEQYF

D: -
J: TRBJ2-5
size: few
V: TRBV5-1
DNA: TGCGCCAGCAGCCCCGGACCGCGGCCTCTCCAAGAGACCCAGTACTTC
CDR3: CASSPGPRPLQETQYF

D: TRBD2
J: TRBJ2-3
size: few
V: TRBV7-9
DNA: TGTGCCAGCAGCTCCCTACTAGCGGGGGGCAAGGATACGCAGTATTTT
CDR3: CASSSLLAGGKDTQYF

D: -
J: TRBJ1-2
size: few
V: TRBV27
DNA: TGTGCCAGCAGTTTATCGCGGGGGGCCTATGGCTACACCTTC
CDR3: CASSLSRGAYGYTF

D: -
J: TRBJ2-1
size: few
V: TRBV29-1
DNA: TGCAGCGTTGACCGGGCCATGGGGAATGAGCAGTTCTTC
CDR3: CSVDRAMGNEQFF

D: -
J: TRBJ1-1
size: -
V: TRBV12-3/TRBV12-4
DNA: TGTGCCAGCAGTCACTCAAGGGGGACTGAAGCTTTCTTT
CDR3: CASSHSRGTEAFF

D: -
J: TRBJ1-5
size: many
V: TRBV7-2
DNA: TGTGCCAGCAGCTTAGTTCCGGACAATCAGCCCCAGCATTTT
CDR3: CASSLVPDNQPQHF

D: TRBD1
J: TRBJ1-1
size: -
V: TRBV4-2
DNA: TGTGCCAGCAGCCAAGAAGTGTTTTTAGGGACAGGGACCACTGAAGCTTTCTTT
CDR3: CASSQEVFLGTGTTEAFF

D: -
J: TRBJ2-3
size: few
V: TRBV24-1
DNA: TGTGCCACCAGTGATTCGACAGGATCTAGCACAGATACGCAGTATTTT
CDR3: CATSDSTGSSTDTQYF

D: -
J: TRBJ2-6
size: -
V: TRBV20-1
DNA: TGCAGTGCTAGAGACGCCAGCTCTGGGGCCAACGTCCTGACTTTC
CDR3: CSARDASSGANVLTF

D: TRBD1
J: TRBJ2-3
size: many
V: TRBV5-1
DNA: TGCGCCAGCACGAGACAGGGGCGCACAGATACGCAGTATTTT
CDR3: CASTRQGRTDTQYF

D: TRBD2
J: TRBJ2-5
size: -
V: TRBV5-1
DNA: TGCGCCAGCAGCTTGGCCCTAGCGGGCTTTGTAGAGACCCAGTACTTC
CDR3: CASSLALAGFVETQYF

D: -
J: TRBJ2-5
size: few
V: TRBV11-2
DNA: TGTGCCAGCAGCGCCGGAGGGTCCCAGTACTTC
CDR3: CASSAGGSQYF

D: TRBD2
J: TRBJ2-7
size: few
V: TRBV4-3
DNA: TGCGCCAGCAGCCACGGACTAGGGATCTCCTACGAGCAGTACTTC
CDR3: CASSHGLGISYEQYF

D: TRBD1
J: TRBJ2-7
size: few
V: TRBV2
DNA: TGTGCCAGCAGTGAATGGGGGGACAGGTATCAGCAGTACTTC
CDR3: CASSEWGDRYQQYF

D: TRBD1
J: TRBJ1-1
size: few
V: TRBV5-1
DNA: TGCGCCAGCAGCTTCTACAGGGGTCCACTGATGAACACTGAAGCTTTCTTT
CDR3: CASSFYRGPLMNTEAFF

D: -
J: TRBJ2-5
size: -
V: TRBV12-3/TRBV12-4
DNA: TGTGCCAGCAGTCCTCAAGGGTCAAGGGAGACCCAGTACTTC
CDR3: CASSPQGSRETQYF

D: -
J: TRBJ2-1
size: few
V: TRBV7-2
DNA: TGTGCCAGCGACGCAAAACCCTACAATGAGCAGTTCTTC
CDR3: CASDAKPYNEQFF

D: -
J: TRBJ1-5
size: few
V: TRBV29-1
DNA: TGCAGCGTTGAAGGGGAACCCAATCAGCCCCAGCATTTT
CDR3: CSVEGEPNQPQHF

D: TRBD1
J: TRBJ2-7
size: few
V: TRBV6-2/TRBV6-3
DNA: TGTGCCAGCAGTCACAGGGGGGCCTTCTACGAGCAGTACTTC
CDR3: CASSHRGAFYEQYF

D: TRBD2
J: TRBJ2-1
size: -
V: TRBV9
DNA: TGTGCCAGCAGCGTGACTACTAGCGGGGGGTACAATGAGCAGTTCTTC
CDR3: CASSVTTSGGYNEQFF